The next 28 T cell receptor beta chains were all read from a single sample in a study of CXCR3-negative and CXCR3-positive naive CD8 T cells. Researchers prepared the TRB cDNA libraries using 5' RACE with UMI labels. TCRdb reanalyzed the 5' RACE reads, giving one entry per CDR3 protein sequence and no DNA. The table lists approximately 58,000 distinct CDR3 sequences, with about 0.42% in the top ten. Sequencing was carried out using naive CXCR3- CD8+ T cells from blood. Stated subset: CD45RO-CCR7+CD27+CD95- naive CD8+ T cells lacking CXCR3 (TNR3-). The origin of the receptors is a human donor in good health. Some clones in this sample may be carry-over from other donors' samples.

The chain combines TRBV27 with TRBJ2-1. The CDR3 runs to 16 residues. In germline, CDR1 is MNHEY, CDR2 SMNVEV (reference sequence). CDR3 amino acids: CASSLPRGAPDNEQFF.

This chain links TRBV3-1 with TRBJ2-7. Germline assignment: CDR1 LGHDT and CDR2 YNNKEL (reference sequence). There are 12 residues in the CDR3. This CDR3 reads CASSQGTYEQYF.

This chain links TRBV20-1 with TRBJ2-1; TCRdb designates TRBD1, a call that cannot be tested without DNA. Germline V gives CDR1 DFQATT, CDR2 SNEGSKA (reference sequence). The CDR3 has 14 residues. The CDR3 loop reads CSARYGGSYNEQFF.

The V and J genes are TRBV5-1 and TRBJ2-1; the TRBD2 assignment by TCRdb is unverifiable without DNA. This CDR3 region has 15 residues. CDR1 SGHRS and CDR2 YFSETQ come from the germline V gene. CDR3: CASSSSSSSYNEQFF.

CDR3: CASRTSAEVVNEQFF. The chain couples TRBV6-6 to TRBJ2-1. The length of the CDR3 is 15 residues. Germline CDR1 is MNHNY and CDR2 is SVGAGI (reference sequence).

The rearrangement joins TRBV7-2 to TRBJ2-7; TCRdb gives TRBD2 as the D gene, but with no DNA this cannot be confirmed. CDR3 length: 15 residues. Germline V CDR1 and CDR2: SGHTA, FQGNSA. The CDR3 is CASSFRRGEPYEQYF.

The V gene is TRBV27, the J gene TRBJ2-3; lacking DNA, the TRBD2 call made by TCRdb goes unchecked. There are 20 residues in the CDR3. CDR1 MNHEY and CDR2 SMNVEV come from the germline V gene (reference sequence). CDR3 loop: CASSLTRGLAGELGADTQYF.

The chain joins TRBV4-3 to TRBJ2-6; TCRdb's D call of TRBD1 is untestable without DNA. Germline-derived CDR1 and CDR2 are LGHNA and YSLEER. The CDR3 consists of 18 residues. The CDR3 here is CASSQGGQGPSGANVLTF.

The chain recombines TRBV5-6 with TRBJ2-5; the TRBD2 assignment by TCRdb is unverifiable without DNA. The CDR3 is made up of 17 amino acids. From germline, CDR1 is SGHDT and CDR2 YYEEEE. The CDR3 is CASSLWRVVSPQETQYF. Looking up the rest from reference TRBV5-6 and TRBJ2-5 gives the full variable domain: DAGVTQSPTHLIKTRGQQVTLRCSPKSGHDTVSWYQQALGQGPQFIFQYYEEEERQRGNFPDRFSGHQFPNYSSELNVNALLLGDSALYLCASSLWRVVSPQETQYFGPGTRLLVL.

The rearrangement joins TRBV12-3 or TRBV12-4 to TRBJ2-7. The CDR3 is 13 amino acids. The chain's CDR3 is CASSFQQDYEQYF.

The rearrangement links TRBV28 to TRBJ2-7. Germline V gives CDR1 MDHEN, CDR2 SYDVKM. The CDR3 is 13 residues long. The CDR3 is CASSFKSSYEQYF.

The V and J genes are TRBV18 and TRBJ2-1; TCRdb returns TRBD1, unconfirmable since there is no DNA. Germline lookup yields CDR1 KGHSH and CDR2 LQKENI. The CDR3 is 15 amino acids. The CDR3 loop reads CASSRVQGDRDEQFF. Together with reference TRBV18 and TRBJ2-1, the CDR3 gives the full variable domain: NAGVMQNPRHLVRRRGQEARLRCSPMKGHSHVYWYRQLPEEGLKFMVYLQKENIIDESGMPKERFSAEFPKEGPSILRIQQVVRGDSAAYFCASSRVQGDRDEQFFGPGTRLTVL.

The chain combines TRBV29-1 with TRBJ2-2; TCRdb outputs TRBD1, but without DNA this stays unchecked. Per the germline V gene, CDR1 is SQVTM and CDR2 is ANQGSEA. The CDR3 contains 14 residues. CDR3 protein: CSVATGTNTGELFF.

This rearrangement joins TRBV20-1 to TRBJ1-5; TCRdb selects TRBD1, and the lack of DNA leaves this call unchecked. This CDR3 region has 12 residues. The V gene's germline CDR1 is DFQATT and CDR2 SNEGSKA (reference sequence). The CDR3 sequence is CSASGGNQPQHF.

This chain joins TRBV4-3 and TRBJ2-7. The CDR3 consists of 15 residues. CDR1 LGHNA and CDR2 YSLEER come from the germline V gene. CDR3 residues: CASSQENGRSYEQYF.

The rearrangement links TRBV28 to TRBJ2-5; TCRdb calls TRBD2, which cannot be checked without DNA. Germline V gene lookup returns CDR1 MDHEN and CDR2 SYDVKM. This CDR3 is built from 15 residues. Here the CDR3 reads CASSPLTRPQETQYF.

The gene calls are TRBV7-2 and TRBJ2-3; TCRdb's assignment of TRBD1 cannot be checked, as there is no DNA. CDR3 length equals 15 residues. Germline CDR1 SGHTA, CDR2 FQGNSA. CDR3 loop: CASSPRRGATDTQYF.

This chain joins TRBV6-6 and TRBJ2-3; TCRdb's assignment of TRBD2 cannot be checked, as there is no DNA. Germline lookup yields CDR1 MNHNY and CDR2 SVGAGI (reference sequence). The CDR3 runs 17 residues. CDR3 sequence: CASSKDLAGGPVDTQYF.

The J gene is TRBJ1-4, the V gene TRBV7-6. Germline-derived CDR1 and CDR2 are SGHVS and FNYEAQ. The CDR3 length is 15 residues. The CDR3 reads CASSTSLATNEKLFF.

The gene calls are TRBV11-1 and TRBJ2-5; the D call from TCRdb, TRBD2, cannot be confirmed without DNA. This CDR3 comprises 16 residues. Germline V gene data show CDR1 as SGHAT and CDR2 as FQDESV (reference sequence). The CDR3 reads CASSPTSGGLQETQYF.

The chain carries TRBV6-6 and TRBJ2-2; with no DNA, the TCRdb D assignment of TRBD2 cannot be verified. The CDR3 is 19 amino acids. Germline values: CDR1 MNHNY, CDR2 SVGAGI (reference sequence). The CDR3 protein is CASSYPGLGLVLGTGELFF.

This sequence joins TRBV21-1 and TRBJ1-4. TRBV21-1 is a pseudogene segment. The CDR3 length is 11 residues. CDR3 in amino acids: CVSKRAEKLFF.

The chain is built from TRBV12-3 or TRBV12-4 and TRBJ2-5; TCRdb indicates TRBD2, and absent DNA this call remains unverified. There are 15 residues in the CDR3. The CDR3 is CASSLDGRGQETQYF.

The chain is built from TRBV7-2 and TRBJ2-7. The CDR3 length is 15 residues. CDR1 SGHTA and CDR2 FQGNSA come from the germline V gene. The CDR3 region is CASSLDNRGAYEQYF.

V and J are TRBV13 and TRBJ2-2; TCRdb reports TRBD2, a call that lacks DNA to check it against. CDR3 length equals 16 residues. The V gene's germline CDR1 is PRHDT and CDR2 FYEKMQ (reference sequence). The chain's CDR3 is CASRTSGGSGTGELFF.

V usage is TRBV29-1 and J usage is TRBJ1-2. From germline, CDR1 is SQVTM and CDR2 ANQGSEA. This CDR3 spans 11 amino acids. The chain's CDR3 is CSVITVDGYTF.

The CDR3 loop reads CASSPPDRGRVTEAFF. The chain recombines TRBV18 with TRBJ1-1; TCRdb selects TRBD1, and the lack of DNA leaves this call unchecked. The CDR3 consists of 16 residues. The V gene's germline CDR1 is KGHSH and CDR2 LQKENI.

The V call is TRBV12-3 or TRBV12-4, the J call TRBJ2-5; TCRdb outputs TRBD2, but without DNA this stays unchecked. The CDR3 is 15 amino acids. CDR3 sequence reads: CASRRAGGPGETQYF.